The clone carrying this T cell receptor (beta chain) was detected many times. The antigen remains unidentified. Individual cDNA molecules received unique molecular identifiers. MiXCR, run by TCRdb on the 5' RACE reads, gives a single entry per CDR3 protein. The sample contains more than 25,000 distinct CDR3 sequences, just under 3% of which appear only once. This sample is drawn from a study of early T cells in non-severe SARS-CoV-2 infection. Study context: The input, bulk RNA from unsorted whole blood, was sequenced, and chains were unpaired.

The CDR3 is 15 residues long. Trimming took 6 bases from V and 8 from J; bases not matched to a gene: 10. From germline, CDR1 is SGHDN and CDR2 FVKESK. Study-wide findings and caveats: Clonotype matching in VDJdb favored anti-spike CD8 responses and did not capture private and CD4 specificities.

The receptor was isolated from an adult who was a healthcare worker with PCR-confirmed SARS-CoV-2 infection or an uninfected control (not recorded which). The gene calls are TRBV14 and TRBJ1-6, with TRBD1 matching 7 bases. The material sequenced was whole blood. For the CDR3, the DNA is TGTGCCAGCAGAAAAACCGGGACAGCGGATTCACCCCTCCACTTT. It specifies CASRKTGTADSPLHF.